The rows below give T cell receptor beta chains drawn from one sample of a study of glioma-infiltrating T cells after dendritic cell vaccination. Clones were sequenced by immunoSEQ multiplex PCR, and TCRdb holds only the in-frame ones, with some missing. This sample yields more than 95,000 clones, of which roughly four fifths are seen a single time; approximately 12% belongs to the top ten. Here the sequenced sample was blood, taken before dendritic cell vaccination. The receptors derive from a human donor with glioblastoma. Both conserved end residues are part of each CDR3. The order of the fields is CDR3 protein, CDR3 DNA, clone size, D gene, V gene, J gene. A D gene is named only where the DNA matches it firmly. Expanded clones are given a class, and other clones once, few, many or no size at all.

CAWTGSGGEKLFF	TGTGCCTGGACGGGTTCTGGGGGGGAAAAACTGTTTTTT	NA	NA	TRBV30	TRBJ1-4
CASRLTGSAGELFF	TGTGCCAGCAGACTGACAGGGTCCGCCGGGGAGCTGTTTTTT	NA	TRBD1	TRBV6-5	TRBJ2-2
CASSLTGASAQYF	TGTGCCAGCAGCTTGACAGGCGCCTCGGCGCAGTACTTC	NA	NA	TRBV11-2	TRBJ2-7
CASSLAGGGANVLTF	TGTGCCAGCAGCTTAGCGGGGGGTGGGGCCAACGTCCTGACTTTC	few	TRBD2	TRBV11-2	TRBJ2-6
CATSRDAGLGGYTF	TGTGCCACCAGCAGAGACGCGGGGTTAGGTGGCTACACCTTC	NA	NA	TRBV15	TRBJ1-2
CASSPEGGSETQYF	TGTGCCAGCAGTCCCGAGGGCGGATCGGAGACCCAGTACTTC	NA	NA	TRBV6-6	TRBJ2-5
CASSLGGLAHNEQFF	TGTGCCAGCAGCTTGGGGGGACTAGCCCACAATGAGCAGTTCTTC	NA	TRBD2	TRBV13	TRBJ2-1
CATSLRADYETGKGSPLHF	TGTGCCACCAGCTTACGGGCGGATTACGAGACAGGGAAAGGTTCACCCCTCCACTTT	few	TRBD1	TRBV15	TRBJ1-6
CASSQLAGGEQYF	TGCGCCAGCAGCCAACTAGCGGGGGGAGAGCAGTACTTC	NA	TRBD2	TRBV5-1	TRBJ2-5
CASSPGTDTQYF	TGTGCCAGCAGCCCAGGCACAGATACGCAGTATTTT	few	NA	TRBV7-6	TRBJ2-3
CASSPSTGISPLHF	TGTGCCAGCAGTCCCTCGACAGGGATTTCACCCCTCCACTTT	NA	TRBD1	TRBV28	TRBJ1-6
CASSARTGIYNEQFF	TGTGCCAGCAGTGCTCGGACAGGGATTTACAATGAGCAGTTCTTC	NA	TRBD1	TRBV2	TRBJ2-1
CASSLRPRGSVGNTEAFF	TGTGCCAGCAGCTTACGCCCCCGGGGTTCGGTGGGAAACACTGAAGCTTTCTTT	once	NA	TRBV11-3	TRBJ1-1
CASTTRGGDGGQPQHF	TGTGCCAGCACCACCAGAGGAGGGGATGGTGGTCAGCCCCAGCATTTT	NA	NA	TRBV7-2	TRBJ1-5
CASSYSWGGMNTEAFF	TGTGCCAGCAGTTACTCCTGGGGGGGGATGAACACTGAAGCTTTCTTT	NA	NA	TRBV6-5	TRBJ1-1
CASSIQEDSPLHF	TGTGCCAGTAGTATACAGGAGGATTCACCCCTCCACTTT	NA	NA	TRBV19	TRBJ1-6
CAWRQGRNTIYF	TGTGCCTGGAGACAGGGGCGAAACACCATATATTTT	NA	TRBD1	TRBV30	TRBJ1-3
CSVDRLAVYNEQFF	TGCAGCGTTGATCGTCTAGCGGTATACAATGAGCAGTTCTTC	NA	TRBD2	TRBV29-1	TRBJ2-1
CASSDSGQGLNEKLFF	TGTGCCAGCAGTGACTCAGGACAGGGGCTTAATGAAAAACTGTTTTTT	NA	TRBD1	TRBV28	TRBJ1-4
CASSGGTQGNTIYF	TGTGCCAGCAGCGGTGGGACTCAGGGAAACACCATATATTTT	NA	NA	TRBV9	TRBJ1-3
CASSLSRLGGTDTQYF	TGTGCCAGCAGTTTATCAAGGTTGGGGGGGACAGATACGCAGTATTTT	NA	TRBD2	TRBV27	TRBJ2-3
CASSLGSWQDGYTF	TGTGCCAGCAGCTTAGGTTCCTGGCAGGATGGCTACACCTTC	few	NA	TRBV7-9	TRBJ1-2
CASSEGLAGPVGDTQYF	TGCGCCAGCAGCGAAGGACTAGCGGGGCCCGTGGGAGATACGCAGTATTTT	NA	TRBD2	TRBV4-1	TRBJ2-3
CASSLSGETDTQYF	TGTGCCAGCAGCTTAAGCGGGGAGACAGATACGCAGTATTTT	NA	TRBD2	TRBV11-2	TRBJ2-3
CASSAANYGYTF	TGTGCCAGCAGTGCTGCGAACTATGGCTACACCTTC	NA	NA	TRBV25-1	TRBJ1-2
CASSIGRGDEQFF	TGTGCCAGTAGTATTGGCAGGGGGGATGAGCAGTTCTTC	NA	NA	TRBV19	TRBJ2-1
CASSVRDRGSPLHF	TGTGCCAGCAGTGTCCGGGACAGGGGTTCACCCCTCCACTTT	NA	TRBD1	TRBV6-5	TRBJ1-6
CAWSVWNTEAFF	TGTGCCTGGAGCGTGTGGAACACTGAAGCTTTCTTT	NA	NA	TRBV30	TRBJ1-1
CASSPLAGGDTQYF	TGTGCCAGCTCACCACTAGCCGGTGGGGATACGCAGTATTTT	NA	NA	TRBV18	TRBJ2-3
CASSYDPGQGYEQYF	TGTGCCAGCAGTTACGACCCGGGACAAGGCTACGAGCAGTACTTC	NA	NA	TRBV6-5	TRBJ2-7
CAWRSPQGSDNQPQHF	TGTGCCTGGAGGTCACCCCAGGGGAGCGACAATCAGCCCCAGCATTTT	NA	NA	TRBV30	TRBJ1-5
CASRLDRFTDTQYF	TGTGCCAGCAGACTGGACAGGTTCACAGATACGCAGTATTTT	NA	TRBD1	TRBV5-4	TRBJ2-3
CASSSIQGNQETQYF	TGCGCCAGCAGCTCGATACAGGGAAACCAAGAGACCCAGTACTTC	NA	NA	TRBV5-1	TRBJ2-5
CASSVDWTTNTGELFF	TGTGCCAGCAGCGTAGATTGGACAACGAACACCGGGGAGCTGTTTTTT	NA	NA	TRBV9	TRBJ2-2
CASSRPGTVLCGYTF	TGTGCCAGCAGCCGCCCTGGGACAGTCCTTTGCGGCTACACCTTC	NA	TRBD1	TRBV14	TRBJ1-2
CASSSTVGREKLFF	TGTGCCAGCAGCTCTACGGTGGGGCGGGAAAAACTGTTTTTT	NA	NA	TRBV27	TRBJ1-4
CASSARRVPYEQYF	TGCGCCAGCAGCGCCCGCCGAGTCCCTTACGAGCAGTACTTC	NA	NA	TRBV5-1	TRBJ2-7
CASSLVSRLRDTEAFF	TGTGCCAGCAGCTTAGTCTCCCGACTGCGGGACACTGAAGCTTTCTTT	NA	NA	TRBV7-2	TRBJ1-1